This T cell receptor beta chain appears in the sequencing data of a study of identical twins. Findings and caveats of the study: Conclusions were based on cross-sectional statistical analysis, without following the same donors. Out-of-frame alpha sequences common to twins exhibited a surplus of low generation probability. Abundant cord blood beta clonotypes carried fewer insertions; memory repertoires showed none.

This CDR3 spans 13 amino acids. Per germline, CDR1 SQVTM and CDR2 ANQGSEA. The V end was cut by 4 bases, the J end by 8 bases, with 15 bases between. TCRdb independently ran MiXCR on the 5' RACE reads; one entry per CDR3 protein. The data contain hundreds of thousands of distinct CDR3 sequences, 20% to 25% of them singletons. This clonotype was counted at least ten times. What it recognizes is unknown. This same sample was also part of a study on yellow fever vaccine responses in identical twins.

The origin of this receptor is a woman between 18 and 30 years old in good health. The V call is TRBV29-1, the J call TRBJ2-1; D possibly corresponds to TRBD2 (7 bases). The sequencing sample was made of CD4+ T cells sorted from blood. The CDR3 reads CSVVMGGGYEQFF. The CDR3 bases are TGCAGCGTTGTAATGGGGGGGGGCTATGAGCAGTTCTTC.